This TCR beta chain comes out of a study of blood T cell repertoires in COVID-19. Only in-frame clones appear in the TCRdb table, and some are missing; sequencing was by immunoSEQ multiplex PCR. The sample consists of roughly 500,000 clones, roughly 88% of them appearing once. This clone has a handful of counts. This CDR3 region has 14 residues. V was clipped by 8 bases and J by 5 bases, with 21 bases between them. In germline, CDR1 is SQVTM, CDR2 ANQGSEA. What was sequenced was PBMCs or T cells enriched from blood (not recorded which). The sequence came from a woman aged 40 to 49 who had recovered from COVID-19. The V call is TRBV29-1, the J call TRBJ1-1; the D gene is possibly TRBD1 (6 bases). The CDR3 sequence: CSTRGGLLGTEAFF. The CDR3 coding sequence is TGCAGCACTCGTGGGGGCTTACTTGGAACTGAAGCTTTCTTT.